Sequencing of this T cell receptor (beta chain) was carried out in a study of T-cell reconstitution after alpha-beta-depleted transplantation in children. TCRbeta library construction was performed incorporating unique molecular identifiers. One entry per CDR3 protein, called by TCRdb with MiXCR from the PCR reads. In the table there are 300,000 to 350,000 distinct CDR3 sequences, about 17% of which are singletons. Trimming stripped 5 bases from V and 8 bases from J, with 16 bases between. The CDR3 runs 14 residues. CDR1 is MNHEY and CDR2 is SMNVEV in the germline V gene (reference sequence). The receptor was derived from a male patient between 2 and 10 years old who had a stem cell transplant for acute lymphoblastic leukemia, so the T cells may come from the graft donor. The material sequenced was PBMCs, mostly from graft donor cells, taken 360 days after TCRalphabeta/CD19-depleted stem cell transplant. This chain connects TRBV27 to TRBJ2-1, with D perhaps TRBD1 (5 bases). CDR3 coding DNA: TGTGCCAGCAGTGCCTGGGGCTCCTCCGATGAGCAGTTCTTC. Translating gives CASSAWGSSDEQFF.